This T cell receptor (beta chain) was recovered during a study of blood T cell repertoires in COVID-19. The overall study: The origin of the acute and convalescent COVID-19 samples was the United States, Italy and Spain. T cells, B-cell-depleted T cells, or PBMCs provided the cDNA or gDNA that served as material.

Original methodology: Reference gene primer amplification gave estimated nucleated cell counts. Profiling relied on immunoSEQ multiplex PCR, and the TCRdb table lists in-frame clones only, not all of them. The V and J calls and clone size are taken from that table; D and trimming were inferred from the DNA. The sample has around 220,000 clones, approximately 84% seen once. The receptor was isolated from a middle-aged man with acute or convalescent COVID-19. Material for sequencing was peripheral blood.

CDR3 coding DNA: TGTGCCAGCAGTTACGATTCGGGGACTGCTCAGCCCCAGCATTTT. Its translation is CASSYDSGTAQPQHF. The chain couples TRBV6-6 to TRBJ1-5, with D tentatively TRBD1 (5 bases). CDR1 MNHNY and CDR2 SVGAGI come from the germline V gene (reference sequence). CDR3 length: 15 residues. Trimming took 2 bases from V and 6 from J, leaving 14 bases between them.